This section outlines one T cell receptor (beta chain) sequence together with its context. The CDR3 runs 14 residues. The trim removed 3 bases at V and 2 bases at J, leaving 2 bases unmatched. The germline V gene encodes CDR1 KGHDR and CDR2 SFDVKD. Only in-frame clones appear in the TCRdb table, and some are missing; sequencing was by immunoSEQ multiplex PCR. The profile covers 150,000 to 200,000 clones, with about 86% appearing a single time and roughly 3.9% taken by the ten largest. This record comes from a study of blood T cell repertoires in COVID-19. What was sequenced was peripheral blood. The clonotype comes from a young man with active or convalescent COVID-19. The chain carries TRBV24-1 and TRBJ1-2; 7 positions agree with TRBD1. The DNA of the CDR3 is TGTGCCACCAGTGATCTGACAGGGAACTATGGCTACACCTTC. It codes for CATSDLTGNYGYTF.